The 16 T cell receptor beta chains given below trace back to one sample, sequenced in a study of blood T cell repertoires in COVID-19. Libraries were prepared by immunoSEQ multiplex PCR; TCRdb keeps only in-frame clonotypes and omits some of them. Of about 530,000 clones listed, 70% to 90% are singletons. Sample: peripheral blood. The receptors derive from a woman between 50 and 59 years old with COVID-19, enrolled during active disease.

This clone was counted a few times. V usage is TRBV15 and J usage is TRBJ2-3; weak D call: TRBD1 (5 bases). Per germline, CDR1 LNHNV and CDR2 YYDKDF (reference sequence). Trimming pared 0 bases from V and 4 bases from J, leaving 17 bases between. The CDR3 length is 17 residues. CDR3 residues: CATSREQGQGYADTQYF. The CDR3 DNA is TGTGCCACCAGCAGAGAGCAAGGGCAGGGATACGCAGATACGCAGTATTTT.

The CDR3 region is CASSQVREGTEAFF. The CDR3 nucleotides are TGTGCCAGCAGCCAAGTAAGGGAGGGCACTGAAGCTTTCTTT. J is TRBJ1-1 and V is TRBV3-1 (or the pseudogene TRBV3-2); D gene unclear. The germline gives CDR1 LGHDT, CDR2 YNNKEL (reference sequence). This CDR3 has 14 residues. Trimming took off 1 base at V and 4 bases at J, with 10 bases between the two ends.

This clone has just one count. V gene TRBV2 combines with J gene TRBJ1-1, with 7 bases fitting TRBD1. The germline V gene has CDR1 SNHLY and CDR2 FYNNEI. With 5 bases clipped from V and 4 bases from J, the junction kept 7 bases outside the gene matches. The CDR3 is made up of 14 amino acids. The CDR3 coding sequence is TGTGCCAGCAGTTCGACAGGGCCGGGCACTGAAGCTTTCTTT. It translates to CASSSTGPGTEAFF. The entire variable domain, with the rest obtained from reference TRBV2 and TRBJ1-1, is as follows: EPEVTQTPSHQVTQMGQEVILRCVPISNHLYFYWYRQILGQKVEFLVSFYNNEISEKSEIFDDQFSVERPDGSNFTLKIRSTKLEDSAMYFCASSSTGPGTEAFFGQGTRLTVV.

The V and J genes are TRBV7-9 and TRBJ2-1, with TRBD2 matching 7 bases. The CDR3 contains 16 residues. CDR1 SEHNR and CDR2 FQNEAQ come from the germline V gene (reference sequence). With 5 bases clipped from V and 1 base from J, the junction kept 8 bases outside the gene matches. CDR3 DNA sequence: TGTGCCAGCAGCATAACGACGGGGGGATCCTACAATGAGCAGTTCTTC. Amino acids: CASSITTGGSYNEQFF.

The chain couples TRBV19 to TRBJ1-4, with TRBD1 matching 8 bases. Per germline, CDR1 LNHDA and CDR2 SQIVND (reference sequence). This CDR3 is built from 14 residues. V trimming: 9 bases; J trimming: 8 bases; junction bases outside the gene matches: 11. CDR3 residues: CASHTGGSAEKLFF. The CDR3 DNA reads TGTGCCAGCCACACAGGGGGATCGGCGGAAAAACTGTTTTTT. The whole variable domain, remainder taken from reference TRBV19 and TRBJ1-4, is DGGITQSPKYLFRKEGQNVTLSCEQNLNHDAMYWYRQDPGQGLRLIYYSQIVNDFQKGDIAEGYSVSREKKESFPLTVTSAQKNPTAFYLCASHTGGSAEKLFFGSGTQLSVL.

The rearrangement joins TRBV30 to TRBJ1-1; TRBD1 agrees at 7 bases. V trimming: 8 bases; J trimming: 1 base; junction bases outside the gene matches: 10. Germline V gene data show CDR1 as GTSNPN and CDR2 as SVGIG (reference sequence). The CDR3 length is 14 residues. CDR3 sequence: CAGFNRGPNTEAFF. The CDR3 coding sequence is TGTGCCGGATTCAATAGGGGGCCGAACACTGAAGCTTTCTTT.

The J gene is TRBJ1-4, the V gene TRBV7-6; D perhaps matches TRBD1 (5 bases). V lost 3 bases and J lost 6, with 17 bases in between. This CDR3 comprises 16 residues. Germline V gene lookup returns CDR1 SGHVS and CDR2 FNYEAQ. The DNA for the CDR3 is TGTGCCAGCAGCTTGGTAAAGGGGATCGCTGATGAAAAACTGTTTTTT. Translated, it gives CASSLVKGIADEKLFF.

V and J are TRBV30 and TRBJ1-4; TRBD1 agrees at 8 bases. Per the germline V gene, CDR1 is GTSNPN and CDR2 is SVGIG (reference sequence). V lost 6 bases and J lost 2; bases outside the gene matches: 8. The CDR3 sequence is 15 residues long. CDR3 in DNA: TGTGCCTGTCACAGGGGGGGTTCTACTAATGAAAAACTGTTTTTT. Translation: CACHRGGSTNEKLFF.

The J gene is TRBJ2-1, the V gene TRBV3-1 (or the pseudogene TRBV3-2), with TRBD2 matching over 7 bases. The V gene end was trimmed by 1 base and the J gene end by 5 bases; junction bases not matched to a gene: 8. This CDR3 is 16 amino acids long. CDR1 and CDR2 from the germline V gene are LGHDT and YNNKEL (reference sequence). The chain's CDR3 is CASSQGARGSHNEQFF. CDR3 DNA sequence: TGTGCCAGCAGCCAAGGAGCGCGGGGGAGTCACAATGAGCAGTTCTTC.

This sequence joins TRBV28 and TRBJ1-2; a weak D match, TRBD1 (5 bases). The CDR3 runs to 14 residues. V was trimmed by 2 bases and J by 1 base, leaving 8 bases between them. CDR1 is MDHEN, CDR2 SYDVKM, per germline. The CDR3 loop reads CASSLQGINYGYTF. The DNA for the CDR3 is TGTGCCAGCAGTTTACAGGGTATTAACTATGGCTACACCTTC.

The chain is built from TRBV12-5 and TRBJ2-5; D possibly corresponds to TRBD2 (6 bases). This CDR3 contains 17 residues. Trimming removed 0 bases from V and 4 bases from J, with 18 bases in between. Germline V lookup: CDR1 LGHNT, CDR2 FRNRAP. CDR3 DNA sequence: TGTGCTAGTGGTTTGGTACCTGGCGGGGAAAGTAGAGAGACCCAGTACTTC. This encodes CASGLVPGGESRETQYF.

The chain is built from TRBV19 and TRBJ2-6; 9 bases match TRBD1. The CDR3 length is 18 residues. V was pared by 5 bases and J by 2 bases, with 10 bases of the junction left unmatched. In germline, CDR1 is LNHDA, CDR2 SQIVND (reference sequence). The CDR3 protein is CASSPRDRVLPGANVLTF. The CDR3 DNA reads as TGTGCCAGTAGTCCCCGGGACAGGGTGCTCCCTGGGGCCAACGTCCTGACTTTC.

J is TRBJ2-2 and V is TRBV10-1; TRBD1 matches at 7 bases. The ends lost 3 bases at V and 3 bases at J; junction bases unmatched: 7. Germline V gives CDR1 WNHNN, CDR2 SYGVQD (reference sequence). This CDR3 is 16 amino acids long. The CDR3 DNA reads as TGCGCCAGCAGTGACTGGATGGGGACAGACACCGGGGAGCTGTTTTTT. It encodes CASSDWMGTDTGELFF.

V usage is TRBV3-1 (or the pseudogene TRBV3-2) and J usage is TRBJ1-5, with 10 bases aligning to TRBD1. Germline CDR1 LGHDT, CDR2 YNNKEL (reference sequence). V trimming: 4 bases; J trimming: 7 bases; junction bases outside the gene matches: 1. The CDR3 consists of 13 residues. The CDR3 spells CASSRDRGQPQHF. In DNA, the CDR3 is TGTGCCAGCAGCCGGGACAGGGGCCAGCCCCAGCATTTT.

The chain recombines TRBV3-1 (or the pseudogene TRBV3-2) with TRBJ2-1, with D tentatively TRBD2 (6 bases). The CDR3 is made up of 15 amino acids. The V end lost 1 base, the J end lost 8 bases, and 15 bases lay between the germline ends. CDR1 is LGHDT, CDR2 YNNKEL, per germline (reference sequence). CDR3 in DNA: TGTGCCAGCAGCCAAGTAACCGCGACGGGGGATGAGCAGTTCTTC. It is translated as CASSQVTATGDEQFF.

The chain uses TRBV28 and TRBJ1-2; the D is unclear. This CDR3 comprises 13 residues. Trimming cost V 5 bases and J 4 bases, with 11 bases left between them. Germline V lookup: CDR1 MDHEN, CDR2 SYDVKM. The CDR3 spells CASSLTARYGYTF. In nucleotides, the CDR3 is TGTGCCAGCAGTCTAACCGCGCGCTATGGCTACACCTTC.